This is a list of T cell receptor beta chains from one sample in a study of regulatory T cells in long-lasting Graves disease. One entry per CDR3 protein, called by TCRdb with MiXCR from the multiplex PCR reads. The sample shows 350,000 to 500,000 distinct CDR3 sequences, approximately 15% of them seen only once. The same data also went into a second study, on T cells in Graves' hyperthyroidism and ophthalmopathy.

The material sequenced was peripheral blood mononuclear cells (PBMCs), taken at new diagnosis, from a patient treated with antithyroid drugs. These receptors all come from a woman between 45 and 65 years old with Graves disease. Each CDR3 is given without its conserved first and last residue. D genes are given only for firm matches.

TRBV6-2/TRBV6-3	TRBD2	TRBJ2-1	ASSLGLAGGPGNEQF
TRBV11-2	TRBD1	TRBJ2-1	ASSPATGFNEQF
TRBV27	NA	TRBJ2-1	ASSLSTKTGNEQF
TRBV18	NA	TRBJ2-6	ASSLTISDGANVLT
TRBV29-1	NA	TRBJ2-1	SVDGRKGPPYNEQF
TRBV24-1	TRBD1	TRBJ2-2	ATSDYGTENTGELF
TRBV7-9	NA	TRBJ1-1	ASSLVGYTEAF
TRBV11-2	NA	TRBJ2-1	AGSLGGPSSSYHEQF
TRBV18	TRBD2	TRBJ2-1	ASSPLAGVANEQF
TRBV12-3/TRBV12-4	TRBD2	TRBJ2-4	ASKRAGGEENIQY
TRBV2	NA	TRBJ2-4	ASSEGDNKNIQY
TRBV20-1	TRBD2	TRBJ2-7	SGLADSYEQY
TRBV27	NA	TRBJ1-4	ASSRRATNEKLF
TRBV18	NA	TRBJ2-1	ASSPGALNNEQF
TRBV20-1	NA	TRBJ2-3	SAERTAPSDTQY
TRBV27	TRBD2	TRBJ2-5	ASSLFGTSQETQY
TRBV28	TRBD1	TRBJ2-6	ASSRTGVLRGANVLT
TRBV7-9	NA	TRBJ2-2	ASSLTGPGELF
TRBV20-1	TRBD2	TRBJ2-1	SASLRGLAGGYNEQF
TRBV27	NA	TRBJ1-2	ASSNTRDKFYYGYT
TRBV3-1	NA	TRBJ1-1	ASSPPDMNTGAF
TRBV12-3/TRBV12-4	TRBD1	TRBJ2-1	ASSFFGTGGTIESYNEQF
TRBV6-2/TRBV6-3	TRBD1	TRBJ1-4	ASSPGTGSGKLS
TRBV18	TRBD1	TRBJ1-5	TSSPGTVDSNQPQH
TRBV28	TRBD1	TRBJ1-4	ASRGTGGKLF
TRBV7-9	TRBD2	TRBJ2-7	ASSFFETSGRPYEQY
TRBV5-1	TRBD2	TRBJ2-1	ASSSTSGRASEQF
TRBV6-1	NA	TRBJ1-1	ASSGLQSNTEAF
TRBV28	NA	TRBJ2-2	ASSLGRWGTPKNTGELF
TRBV30	NA	TRBJ2-7	AWQGGLSYEQY
TRBV2	NA	TRBJ2-2	ASSEAFRIVTGELF
TRBV29-1	TRBD2	NA	SVGLWGGETQY
TRBV6-1	TRBD1	TRBJ2-7	ASSNPGQQTYYEQY
TRBV27	NA	TRBJ1-6	ASSPERGVYSPLH
TRBV5-5	NA	TRBJ2-1	ASSLVAGPYNEQF
TRBV11-2	TRBD2	TRBJ2-3	ASSFSRVLGSGRSGTDTQY
TRBV3-1	NA	TRBJ2-3	ASSQDLPLTDTQY
TRBV5-5	TRBD1	TRBJ1-2	ASSLEQGGRSGYT
TRBV28	TRBD2	TRBJ2-1	ASSLLGLAGNNEQF
TRBV3-1	NA	TRBJ2-1	ASSQVFGGFYNEQF
TRBV20-1	TRBD2	TRBJ2-3	SASRIAGVDTQY
TRBV28	NA	TRBJ1-3	ASSLDLRGSGNTIY
TRBV12-3/TRBV12-4	TRBD2	TRBJ2-7	ASTRGTNYEQY
TRBV5-1	NA	TRBJ1-3	ASSLVSAASSGNTIY
TRBV5-1	TRBD1	TRBJ2-7	ASSIGTGYEQY
TRBV6-5	TRBD1	TRBJ1-1	ASSYWQGAGVREAF
TRBV4-2	NA	TRBJ1-4	ASSQVGGHDEKLF
TRBV11-3	NA	TRBJ2-1	ASSQGSNEQF
TRBV12-3/TRBV12-4	TRBD1	TRBJ2-3	ASSRGQGRIDTQY
TRBV5-1	NA	TRBJ2-3	ASSPRTISTDTQY
TRBV28	TRBD1	TRBJ1-4	ASIERNNRGANEKLF
TRBV6-5	NA	TRBJ2-7	ASSYGGAGEQY
TRBV18	TRBD1	TRBJ2-1	ASLGQTNNEQF
TRBV6-5	TRBD1	TRBJ2-7	ASSYTQGVSSYEQY
TRBV10-2	NA	TRBJ2-7	ASRLQGTSYEQY
TRBV20-1	NA	TRBJ1-1	SARPQENTEAF
TRBV3-1	NA	TRBJ2-7	ASSQEAEQY